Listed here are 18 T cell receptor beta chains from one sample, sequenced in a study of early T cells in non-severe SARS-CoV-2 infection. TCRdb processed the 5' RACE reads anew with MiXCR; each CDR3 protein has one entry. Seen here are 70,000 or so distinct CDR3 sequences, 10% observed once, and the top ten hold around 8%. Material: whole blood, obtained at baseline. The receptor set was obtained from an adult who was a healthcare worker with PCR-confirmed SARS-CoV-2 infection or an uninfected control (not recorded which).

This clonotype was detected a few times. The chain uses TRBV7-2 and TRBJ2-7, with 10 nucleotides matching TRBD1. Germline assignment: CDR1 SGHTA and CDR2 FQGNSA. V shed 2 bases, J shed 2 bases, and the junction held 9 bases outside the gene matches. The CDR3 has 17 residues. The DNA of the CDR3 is TGTGCCAGCAGCTTAATGCCGGGACAGGGGACGGCCTACGAGCAGTACTTC. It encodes CASSLMPGQGTAYEQYF.

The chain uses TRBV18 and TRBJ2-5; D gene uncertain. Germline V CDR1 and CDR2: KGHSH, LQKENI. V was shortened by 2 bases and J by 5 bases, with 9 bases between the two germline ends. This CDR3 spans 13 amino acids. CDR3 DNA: TGTGCCAGCTCACCAAGGCAGGCTGAGACCCAGTACTTC. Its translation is CASSPRQAETQYF.

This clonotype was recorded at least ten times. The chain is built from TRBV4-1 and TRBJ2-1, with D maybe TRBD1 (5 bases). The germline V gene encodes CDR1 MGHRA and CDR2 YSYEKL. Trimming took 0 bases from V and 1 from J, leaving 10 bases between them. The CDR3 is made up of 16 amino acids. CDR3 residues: CASSQDWGHSYNEQFF. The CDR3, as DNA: TGCGCCAGCAGCCAAGATTGGGGCCATTCCTACAATGAGCAGTTCTTC.

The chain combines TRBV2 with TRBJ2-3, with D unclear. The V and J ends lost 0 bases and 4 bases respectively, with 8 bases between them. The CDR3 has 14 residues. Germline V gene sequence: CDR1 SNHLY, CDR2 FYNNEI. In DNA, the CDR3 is TGTGCCAGCAGTGAAGCCTCCGGGTCAGATACGCAGTATTTT. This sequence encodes CASSEASGSDTQYF.

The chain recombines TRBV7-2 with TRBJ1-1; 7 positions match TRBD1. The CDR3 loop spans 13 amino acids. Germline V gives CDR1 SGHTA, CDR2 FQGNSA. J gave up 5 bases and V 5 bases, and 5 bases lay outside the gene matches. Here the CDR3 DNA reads TGTGCCAGCAGCCCAGGGGGATGGACTGAAGCTTTCTTT. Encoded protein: CASSPGGWTEAFF.

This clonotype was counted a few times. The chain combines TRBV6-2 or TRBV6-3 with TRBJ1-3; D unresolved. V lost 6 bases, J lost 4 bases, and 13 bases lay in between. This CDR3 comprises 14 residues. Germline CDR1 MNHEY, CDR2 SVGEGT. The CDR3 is CASSSGQTGNTIYF. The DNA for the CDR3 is TGTGCCAGCAGCTCCGGGCAGACGGGAAACACCATATATTTT.

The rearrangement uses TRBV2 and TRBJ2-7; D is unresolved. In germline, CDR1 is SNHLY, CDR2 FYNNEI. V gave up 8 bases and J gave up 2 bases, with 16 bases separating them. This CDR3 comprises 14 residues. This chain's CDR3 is CASGGHRAPYEQYF. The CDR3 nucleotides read TGTGCCAGCGGTGGGCATAGGGCCCCCTACGAGCAGTACTTC.

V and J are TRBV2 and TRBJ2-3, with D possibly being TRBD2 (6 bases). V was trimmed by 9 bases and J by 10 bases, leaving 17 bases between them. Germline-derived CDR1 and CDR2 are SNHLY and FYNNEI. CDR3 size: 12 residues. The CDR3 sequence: CASSLAIAAQYF. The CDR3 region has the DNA TGTGCCAGTTCGCTAGCGATAGCGGCGCAGTATTTT.

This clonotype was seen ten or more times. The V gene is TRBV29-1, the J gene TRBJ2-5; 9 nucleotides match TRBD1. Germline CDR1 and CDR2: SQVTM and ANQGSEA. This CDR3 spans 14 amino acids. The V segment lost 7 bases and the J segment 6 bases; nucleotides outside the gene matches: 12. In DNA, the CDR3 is TGCAGCGGAGTTCATAGGGACAGGGAAAAGACCCAGTACTTC. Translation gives CSGVHRDREKTQYF.

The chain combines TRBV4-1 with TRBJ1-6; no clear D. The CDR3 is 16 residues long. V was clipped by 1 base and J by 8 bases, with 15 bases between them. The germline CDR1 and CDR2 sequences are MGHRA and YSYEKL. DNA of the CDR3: TGCGCCAGCAGCCAAGCCCCTCAGAGGAGGGATTCACCCCTCCACTTT. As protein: CASSQAPQRRDSPLHF.

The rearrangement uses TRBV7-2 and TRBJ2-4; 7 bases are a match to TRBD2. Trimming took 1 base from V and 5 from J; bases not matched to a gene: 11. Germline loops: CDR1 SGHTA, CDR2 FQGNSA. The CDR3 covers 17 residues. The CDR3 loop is CASSLVSRGVTQNIQYF. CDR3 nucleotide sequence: TGTGCCAGCAGCTTAGTTTCACGGGGGGTAACCCAAAACATTCAGTACTTC.

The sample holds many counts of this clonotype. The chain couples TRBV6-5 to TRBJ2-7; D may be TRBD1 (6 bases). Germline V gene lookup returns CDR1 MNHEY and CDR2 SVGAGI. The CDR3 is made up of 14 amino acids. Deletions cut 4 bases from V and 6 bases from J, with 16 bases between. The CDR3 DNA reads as TGTGCCAGCAGTTTTAACAGGGTGATGGGCGAGCAGTACTTC. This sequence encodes CASSFNRVMGEQYF.

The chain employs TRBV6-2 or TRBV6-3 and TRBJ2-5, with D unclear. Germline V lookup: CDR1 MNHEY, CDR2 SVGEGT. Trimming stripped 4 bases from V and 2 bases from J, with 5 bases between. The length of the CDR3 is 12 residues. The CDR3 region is CASSSPQETQYF. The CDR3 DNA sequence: TGTGCCAGCAGTTCGCCACAAGAGACCCAGTACTTC.

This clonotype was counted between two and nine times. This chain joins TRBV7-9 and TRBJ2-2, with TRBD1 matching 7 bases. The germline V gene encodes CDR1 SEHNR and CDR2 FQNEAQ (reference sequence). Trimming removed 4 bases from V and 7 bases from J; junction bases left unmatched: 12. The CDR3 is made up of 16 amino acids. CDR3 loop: CASSSLRGGEYGELFF. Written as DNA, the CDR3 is TGTGCCAGCAGCTCGTTGCGAGGGGGCGAATACGGGGAGCTGTTTTTT.

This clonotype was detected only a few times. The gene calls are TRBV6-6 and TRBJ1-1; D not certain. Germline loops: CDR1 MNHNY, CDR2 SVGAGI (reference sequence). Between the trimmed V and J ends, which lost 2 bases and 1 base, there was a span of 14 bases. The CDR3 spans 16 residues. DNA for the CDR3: TGTGCCAGCAGTTACCCCGATTGGCAGACGAACACTGAAGCTTTCTTT. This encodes CASSYPDWQTNTEAFF.

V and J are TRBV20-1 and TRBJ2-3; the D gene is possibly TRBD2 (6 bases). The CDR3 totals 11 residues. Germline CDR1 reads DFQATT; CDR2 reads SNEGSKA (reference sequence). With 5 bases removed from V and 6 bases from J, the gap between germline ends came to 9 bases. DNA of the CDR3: TGCAGTGCTCGGGGGACTGATACGCAGTATTTT. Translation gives CSARGTDTQYF.

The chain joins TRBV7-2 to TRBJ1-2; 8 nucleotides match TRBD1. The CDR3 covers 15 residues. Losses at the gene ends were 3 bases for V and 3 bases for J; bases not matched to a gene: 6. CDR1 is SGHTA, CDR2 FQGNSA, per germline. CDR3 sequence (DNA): TGTGCCAGCAGCTTTATCAGGGGGCAGGACTATGGCTACACCTTC. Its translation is CASSFIRGQDYGYTF.

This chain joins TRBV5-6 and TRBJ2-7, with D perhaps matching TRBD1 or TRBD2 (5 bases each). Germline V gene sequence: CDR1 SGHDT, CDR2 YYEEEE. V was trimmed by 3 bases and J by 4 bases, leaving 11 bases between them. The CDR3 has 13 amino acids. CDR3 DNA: TGTGCCAGCAGCTCGAGAGGGGCGTACGAGCAGTACTTC. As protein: CASSSRGAYEQYF.